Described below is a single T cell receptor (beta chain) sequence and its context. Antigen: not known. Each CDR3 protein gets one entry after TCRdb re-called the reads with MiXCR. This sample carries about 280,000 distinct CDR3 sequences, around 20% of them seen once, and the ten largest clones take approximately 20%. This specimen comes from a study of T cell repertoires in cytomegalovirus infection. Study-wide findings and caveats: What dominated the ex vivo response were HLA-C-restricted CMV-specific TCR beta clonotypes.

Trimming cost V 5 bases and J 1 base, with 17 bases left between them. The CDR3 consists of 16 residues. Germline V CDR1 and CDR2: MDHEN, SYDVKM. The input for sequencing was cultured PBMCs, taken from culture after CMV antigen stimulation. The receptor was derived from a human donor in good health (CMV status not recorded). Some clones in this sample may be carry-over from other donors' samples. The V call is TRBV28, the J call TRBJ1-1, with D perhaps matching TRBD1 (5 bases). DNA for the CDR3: TGTGCCAGCAGTCCCGTCTTTGGCGGGGGGAACACTGAAGCTTTCTTT. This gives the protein CASSPVFGGGNTEAFF.